This entry lists 20 T cell receptor beta chains sequenced from one sample in a study of blood T cell repertoires in COVID-19. Here immunoSEQ multiplex PCR was the method, and the copy in TCRdb shows in-frame clones only, minus some. The profile shows a few hundred thousand clones, approximately 86% of them singletons. Sequences were obtained from peripheral blood. These receptors were collected from a woman aged 45-65 years who had recovered from COVID-19.

This sequence joins TRBV28 and TRBJ2-3; the match to TRBD2 covers 11 bases. CDR1 MDHEN and CDR2 SYDVKM come from the germline V gene. The CDR3 has 18 amino acids. The trim removed 2 bases at V and 0 bases at J, leaving 7 bases unmatched. CDR3 nucleotide sequence: TGTGCCAGCAGTTTACCCCTAGCGGGAGGTCCTAGCACAGATACGCAGTATTTT. It yields the protein CASSLPLAGGPSTDTQYF.

The chain has TRBV12-2 and TRBJ2-7; TRBD1 is taken as the D call from the table, unchecked against the DNA. TRBV12-2 is recorded as a pseudogene. This CDR3 is 16 amino acids long. CDR3 in amino acids: CASRLKRQGSNYEQYF. CDR3 DNA: TGTGCAAGTCGCTTAAAAAGACAGGGGAGTAACTACGAGCAGTACTTC.

Of note for this clone: Different DNA sequences within this sample yield the same CDR3. The chain is built from TRBV30 and TRBJ1-5; D gene unclear. This CDR3 has 13 residues. Trimming removed 1 base from V and 0 bases from J, with 4 bases in between. Per germline, CDR1 GTSNPN and CDR2 SVGIG (reference sequence). The CDR3 region has the DNA TGTGCCTGGAGTGCAGATAGCAATCAGCCCCAGCATTTT. It codes for CAWSADSNQPQHF.

The chain carries TRBV2 and TRBJ1-1; 7 bases map to TRBD1. V lost 6 bases, J lost 7 bases, and 11 bases stayed unmatched. The CDR3 contains 14 residues. Germline loops: CDR1 SNHLY, CDR2 FYNNEI. The CDR3 spells CASSARQGGNEAFF. The CDR3 DNA reads TGTGCCAGCAGCGCGAGACAGGGTGGGAATGAAGCTTTCTTT.

The chain employs TRBV12-3 or TRBV12-4 and TRBJ1-1; D remains unclear. CDR3 size: 12 residues. V was pared by 5 bases and J by 1 base, with 5 bases between. CDR3 in amino acids: CASSIRNTEAFF. The CDR3 DNA is TGTGCCAGCAGTATCAGGAACACTGAAGCTTTCTTT.

This chain connects TRBV30 to TRBJ2-1; tentatively, D is TRBD1 (6 bases). Germline V CDR1 and CDR2: GTSNPN, SVGIG (reference sequence). Deletions cut 1 base from V and 4 bases from J, with 11 bases between. The length of the CDR3 is 14 residues. The CDR3 here is CAWSDGGAYNEQFF. The CDR3 bases are TGTGCCTGGAGTGATGGGGGCGCGTACAATGAGCAGTTCTTC.

V usage is TRBV25-1 and J usage is TRBJ2-5, with D maybe TRBD1 (5 bases). Germline assignment: CDR1 MGHDK and CDR2 SYGVNS. Trimming left V 3 bases short and J 1 base short, with 9 bases between. This CDR3 is 14 amino acids long. CDR3: CASSEGQFQETQYF. CDR3 DNA: TGTGCCAGCAGTGAGGGGCAGTTCCAAGAGACCCAGTACTTC.

V and J are TRBV7-2 and TRBJ1-2; TRBD1 matches at 7 bases. Germline CDR1 and CDR2: SGHTA and FQGNSA. The trim removed 0 bases at V and 8 bases at J, leaving 12 bases unmatched. The CDR3 runs 16 residues. The CDR3 sequence is CASSLAGTANQAGYTF. The CDR3 nucleotides read TGTGCCAGCAGCTTAGCCGGGACAGCGAACCAGGCCGGCTACACCTTC.

The rearrangement joins TRBV7-2 to TRBJ2-5; 12 bases line up with TRBD1. This CDR3 comprises 18 residues. Germline V gives CDR1 SGHTA, CDR2 FQGNSA. Trimming took 2 bases from V and 6 from J; bases not matched to a gene: 13. The CDR3 here is CASSLRDRGQPTAKTQYF. The CDR3 DNA reads as TGTGCCAGCAGCTTACGGGACAGGGGGCAGCCGACGGCGAAGACCCAGTACTTC.

In nucleotides, the CDR3 is TGTGCCAGCAGTCTACAGGGAAGGGAGCTGTTTTTT. This gives the protein CASSLQGRELFF. The chain carries TRBV6-5 and TRBJ2-2; D might be TRBD1 (6 bases). V was clipped by 5 bases and J by 9 bases, with 10 bases between them. CDR1 and CDR2 from the germline V gene are MNHEY and SVGAGI. CDR3 length equals 12 residues.

The rearrangement joins TRBV5-1 to TRBJ2-1, with a possible D match to TRBD1 (5 bases). With 3 bases removed from V and 3 bases from J, the gap between germline ends came to 10 bases. The CDR3 runs to 14 residues. CDR1 SGHRS and CDR2 YFSETQ come from the germline V gene. The CDR3 region has the DNA TGCGCCAGCAGCTCGGCTGACAGCTACAATGAGCAGTTCTTC. Translating gives CASSSADSYNEQFF.

The chain couples TRBV7-2 to TRBJ1-3; TRBD1 might be the D (5 bases). V shed 1 base and J shed 4 bases, with 8 bases lying between them. The CDR3 is 14 amino acids. The V gene's germline CDR1 is SGHTA and CDR2 FQGNSA. CDR3 nucleotide sequence: TGTGCCAGCAGCTTAGGACAGCTGGGAAACACCATATATTTT. The encoded protein is CASSLGQLGNTIYF.

This clone turned up a few times. The rearrangement links TRBV6-5 to TRBJ2-7, with a possible D match to TRBD2 (5 bases). The V end lost 0 bases, the J end lost 3 bases, and 9 bases lay between the germline ends. The V gene's germline CDR1 is MNHEY and CDR2 SVGAGI. This CDR3 spans 14 amino acids. In DNA form, the CDR3 reads TGTGCCAGCAGTTACTCTGGACTCTACTACGAGCAGTACTTC. The encoded protein is CASSYSGLYYEQYF.

This rearrangement joins TRBV5-4 to TRBJ2-2; 7 positions agree with TRBD1. The CDR3 totals 14 residues. CDR1 is SGHNT and CDR2 is YYREEE in the germline V gene (reference sequence). The J segment lost 3 bases and the V segment lost 4 bases, leaving 3 bases of the junction unmatched. This chain's CDR3 is CASSRDRHTGELFF. CDR3 nucleotide sequence: TGTGCCAGCAGCCGGGACAGACACACCGGGGAGCTGTTTTTT. Filled out from reference TRBV5-4 and TRBJ2-2, the complete variable domain reads ETGVTQSPTHLIKTRGQQVTLRCSSQSGHNTVSWYQQALGQGPQFIFQYYREEENGRGNFPPRFSGLQFPNYSSELNVNALELDDSALYLCASSRDRHTGELFFGEGSRLTVL.

This clone was found once. J is TRBJ2-2 and V is TRBV3-1 (or the pseudogene TRBV3-2), with a weak D call TRBD1 (6 bases). Germline CDR1 reads LGHDT; CDR2 reads YNNKEL (reference sequence). V lost 4 bases and J 2 bases, leaving 14 bases between the germline ends. The CDR3 spans 16 residues. CDR3 protein: CASSRGWDTNTGELFF. The CDR3 DNA follows: TGTGCCAGCAGCCGCGGGTGGGACACCAACACCGGGGAGCTGTTTTTT.

The J gene is TRBJ1-5, the V gene TRBV21-1; the table's D call TRBD1 went unverified against the DNA. TRBV21-1 is given as a pseudogene. The CDR3 spans 22 residues. The CDR3 DNA reads TGTGCCAGCAGCAAACAAGGTAGGACAGGGAAGGAGGTGGAAGATAGCAATCAGCCCCAGCATTTT. Translation gives CASSKQGRTGKEVEDSNQPQHF.

The table lists this clone with a count of one. The genes are TRBV7-3 and TRBJ2-3; maybe TRBD2 (6 bases). This CDR3 has 15 amino acids. Trimming shortened V by 2 bases and J by 2 bases, and 11 bases separated the two germline ends. The germline CDR1 and CDR2 sequences are SGHTA and FQGTGA. This chain's CDR3 is CASSLWGGDTDTQYF. The DNA for the CDR3 is TGTGCCAGCAGCTTATGGGGCGGGGACACAGATACGCAGTATTTT.

The CDR3 loop is CASSPTGLAMREQYF. The DNA for the CDR3 is TGTGCCAGCAGTCCTACGGGACTTGCCATGAGGGAGCAGTACTTC. The rearrangement joins TRBV28 to TRBJ2-7; weak D call: TRBD2 (6 bases). There are 15 residues in the CDR3. Germline loops: CDR1 MDHEN, CDR2 SYDVKM. Between the trimmed V and J ends, which lost 5 bases and 7 bases, there was a span of 21 bases. The complete variable domain, with remaining parts taken from reference TRBV28 and TRBJ2-7, reads DVKVTQSSRYLVKRTGEKVFLECVQDMDHENMFWYRQDPGLGLRLIYFSYDVKMKEKGDIPEGYSVSREKKERFSLILESASTNQTSMYLCASSPTGLAMREQYFGPGTRLTVT.

This clone showed up just once. The genes are TRBV27 and TRBJ2-5; the match to TRBD2 covers 7 bases. V shed 8 bases, J shed 5 bases, and the junction held 23 bases outside the gene matches. CDR1 is MNHEY and CDR2 is SMNVEV in the germline V gene (reference sequence). This CDR3 spans 18 amino acids. The CDR3 is CASVPRASGGRFGETQYF. CDR3 bases: TGTGCCAGCGTTCCCCGGGCCTCCGGGGGGAGGTTCGGGGAGACCCAGTACTTC.

The chain recombines TRBV7-9 with TRBJ2-7; a possible D gene is TRBD1 (6 bases). CDR1 SEHNR and CDR2 FQNEAQ come from the germline V gene (reference sequence). Trimming removed 5 bases at V and 3 bases at J, with 26 bases between. The CDR3 is 18 amino acids. CDR3 residues: CASSLFPGQNHSDYEQYF. CDR3 bases: TGTGCCAGCAGCCTTTTTCCCGGACAGAACCACTCGGACTACGAGCAGTACTTC.